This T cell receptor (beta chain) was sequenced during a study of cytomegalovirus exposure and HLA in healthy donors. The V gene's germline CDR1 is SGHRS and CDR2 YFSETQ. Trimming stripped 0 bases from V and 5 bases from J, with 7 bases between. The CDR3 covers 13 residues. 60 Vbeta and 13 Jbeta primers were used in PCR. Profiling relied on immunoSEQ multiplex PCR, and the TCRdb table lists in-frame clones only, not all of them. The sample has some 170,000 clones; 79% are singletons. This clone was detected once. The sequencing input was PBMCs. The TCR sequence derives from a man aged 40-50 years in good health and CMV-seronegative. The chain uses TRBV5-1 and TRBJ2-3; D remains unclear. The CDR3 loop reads CASSLGSEDTQYF. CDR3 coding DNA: TGCGCCAGCAGCTTGGGGAGCGAAGATACGCAGTATTTT.